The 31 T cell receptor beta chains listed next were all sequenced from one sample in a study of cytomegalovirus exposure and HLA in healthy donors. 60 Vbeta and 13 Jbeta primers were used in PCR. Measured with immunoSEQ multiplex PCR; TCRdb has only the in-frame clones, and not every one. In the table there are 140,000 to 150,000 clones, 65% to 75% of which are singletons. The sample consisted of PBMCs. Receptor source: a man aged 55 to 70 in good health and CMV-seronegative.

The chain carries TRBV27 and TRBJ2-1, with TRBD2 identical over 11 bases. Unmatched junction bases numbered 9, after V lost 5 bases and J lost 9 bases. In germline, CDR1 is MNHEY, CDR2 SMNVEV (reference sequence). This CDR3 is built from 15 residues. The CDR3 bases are TGTGCCAGCAGTCTACTAGCGGGAGAGGGGGGTGAGCAGTTCTTC. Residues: CASSLLAGEGGEQFF.

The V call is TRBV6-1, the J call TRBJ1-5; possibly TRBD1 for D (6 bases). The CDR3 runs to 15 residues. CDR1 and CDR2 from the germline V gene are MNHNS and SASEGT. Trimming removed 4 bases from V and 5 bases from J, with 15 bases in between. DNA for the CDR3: TGTGCCAGCAGTGTGTCCAGGGGAAAGGATCAGCCCCAGCATTTT. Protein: CASSVSRGKDQPQHF.

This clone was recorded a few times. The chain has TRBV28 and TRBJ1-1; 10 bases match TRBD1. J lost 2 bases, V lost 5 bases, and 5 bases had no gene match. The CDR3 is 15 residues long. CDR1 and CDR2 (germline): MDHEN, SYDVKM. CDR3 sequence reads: CASSPLTGGNTEAFF. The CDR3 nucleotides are TGTGCCAGCAGTCCCCTGACAGGGGGCAACACTGAAGCTTTCTTT.

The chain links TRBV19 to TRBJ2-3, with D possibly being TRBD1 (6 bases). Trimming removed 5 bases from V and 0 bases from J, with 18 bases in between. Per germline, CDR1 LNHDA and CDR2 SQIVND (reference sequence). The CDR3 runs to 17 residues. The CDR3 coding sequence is TGTGCCAGTAGTGTTGGGACAACCGGTAGGAGCACAGATACGCAGTATTTT. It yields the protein CASSVGTTGRSTDTQYF.

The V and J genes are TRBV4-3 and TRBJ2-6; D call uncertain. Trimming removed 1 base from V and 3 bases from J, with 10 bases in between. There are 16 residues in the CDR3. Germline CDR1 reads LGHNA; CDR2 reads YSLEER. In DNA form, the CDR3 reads TGCGCCAGCAGCCAAGGGCATGCGGATGGGGCCAACGTCCTGACTTTC. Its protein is CASSQGHADGANVLTF.

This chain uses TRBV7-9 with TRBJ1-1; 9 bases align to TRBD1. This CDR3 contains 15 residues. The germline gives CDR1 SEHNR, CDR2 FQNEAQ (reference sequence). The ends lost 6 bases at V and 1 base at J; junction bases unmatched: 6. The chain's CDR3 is CASRIRTGENTEAFF. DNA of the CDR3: TGTGCCAGCAGGATCCGGACAGGGGAGAACACTGAAGCTTTCTTT.

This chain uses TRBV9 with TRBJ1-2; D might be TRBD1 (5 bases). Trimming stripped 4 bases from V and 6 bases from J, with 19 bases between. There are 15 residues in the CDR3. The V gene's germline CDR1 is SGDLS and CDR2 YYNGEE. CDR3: CASSPQAGESDGYTF. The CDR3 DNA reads TGTGCCAGCAGCCCACAAGCGGGGGAATCTGATGGCTACACCTTC.

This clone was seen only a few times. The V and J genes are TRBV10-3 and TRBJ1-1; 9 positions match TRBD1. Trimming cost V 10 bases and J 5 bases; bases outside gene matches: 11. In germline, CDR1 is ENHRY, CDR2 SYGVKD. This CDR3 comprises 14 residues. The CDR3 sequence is CATRITGGDTEAFF. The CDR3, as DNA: TGTGCCACCCGAATAACAGGGGGCGATACTGAAGCTTTCTTT.

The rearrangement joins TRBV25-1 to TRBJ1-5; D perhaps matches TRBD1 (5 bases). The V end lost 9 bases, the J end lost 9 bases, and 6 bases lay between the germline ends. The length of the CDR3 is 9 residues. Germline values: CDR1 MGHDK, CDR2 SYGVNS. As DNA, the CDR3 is TGTGCCAGGGGGGGGCCCCAGCATTTT. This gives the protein CARGGPQHF.

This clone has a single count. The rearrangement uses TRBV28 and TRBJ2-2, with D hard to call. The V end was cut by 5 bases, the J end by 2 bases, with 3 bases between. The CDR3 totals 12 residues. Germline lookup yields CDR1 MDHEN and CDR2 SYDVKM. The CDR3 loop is CASSINTGELFF. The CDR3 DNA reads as TGTGCCAGCAGTATAAACACCGGGGAGCTGTTTTTT.

CDR3 residues: CASSLIGSTDTQYF. The CDR3 DNA is TGTGCCAGCAGCTTGATCGGGAGCACAGATACGCAGTATTTT. The rearrangement uses TRBV5-4 and TRBJ2-3; D call uncertain. This CDR3 region has 14 residues. V lost 1 base and J 0 bases, leaving 6 bases between the germline ends. CDR1 SGHNT and CDR2 YYREEE come from the germline V gene (reference sequence).

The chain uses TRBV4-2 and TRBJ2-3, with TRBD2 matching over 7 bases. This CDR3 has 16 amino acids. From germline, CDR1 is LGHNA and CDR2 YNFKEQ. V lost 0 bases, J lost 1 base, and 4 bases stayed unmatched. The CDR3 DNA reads TGTGCCAGCAGCCAAGAATCGGGAGGCGGCACAGATACGCAGTATTTT. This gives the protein CASSQESGGGTDTQYF.

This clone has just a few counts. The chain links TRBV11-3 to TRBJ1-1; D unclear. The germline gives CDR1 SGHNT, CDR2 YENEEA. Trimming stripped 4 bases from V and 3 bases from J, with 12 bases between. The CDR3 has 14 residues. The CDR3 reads CASSSMDGDTEAFF. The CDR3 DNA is TGTGCCAGCAGCTCGATGGACGGGGACACTGAAGCTTTCTTT.

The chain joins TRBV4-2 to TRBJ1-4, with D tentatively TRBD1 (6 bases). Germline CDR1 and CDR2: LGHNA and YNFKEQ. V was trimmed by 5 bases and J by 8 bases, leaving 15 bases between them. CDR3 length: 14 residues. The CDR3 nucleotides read TGTGCCAGCAGCTATAACAGGGTGGAGGAAAAACTGTTTTTT. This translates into CASSYNRVEEKLFF.

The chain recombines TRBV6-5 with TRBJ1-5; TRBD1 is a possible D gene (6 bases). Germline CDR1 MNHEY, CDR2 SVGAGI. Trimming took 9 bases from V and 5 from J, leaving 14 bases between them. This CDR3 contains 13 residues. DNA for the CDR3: TGTGCCAGTAGTACAGGGTCTTATCAGCCCCAGCATTTT. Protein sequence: CASSTGSYQPQHF.

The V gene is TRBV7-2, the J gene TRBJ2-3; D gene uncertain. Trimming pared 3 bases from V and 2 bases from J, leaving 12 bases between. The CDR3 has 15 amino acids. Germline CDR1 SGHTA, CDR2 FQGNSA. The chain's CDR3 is CASSFGPLNTDTQYF. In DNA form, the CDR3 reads TGTGCCAGCAGCTTTGGGCCCCTGAACACAGATACGCAGTATTTT.

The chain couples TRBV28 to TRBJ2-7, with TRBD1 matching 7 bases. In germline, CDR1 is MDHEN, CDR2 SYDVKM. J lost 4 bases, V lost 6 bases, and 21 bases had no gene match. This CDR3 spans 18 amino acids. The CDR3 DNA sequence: TGTGCCAGCAGCCAGGTTTCCGGGACAGAGGGGAAGGTGTACGAGCAGTACTTC. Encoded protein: CASSQVSGTEGKVYEQYF.

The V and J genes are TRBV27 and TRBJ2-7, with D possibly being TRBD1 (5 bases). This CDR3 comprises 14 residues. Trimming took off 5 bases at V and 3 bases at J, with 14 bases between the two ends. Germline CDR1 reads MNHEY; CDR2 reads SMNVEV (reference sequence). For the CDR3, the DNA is TGTGCCAGCAGTGATGGCCAACAGGTCTACGAGCAGTACTTC. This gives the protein CASSDGQQVYEQYF.

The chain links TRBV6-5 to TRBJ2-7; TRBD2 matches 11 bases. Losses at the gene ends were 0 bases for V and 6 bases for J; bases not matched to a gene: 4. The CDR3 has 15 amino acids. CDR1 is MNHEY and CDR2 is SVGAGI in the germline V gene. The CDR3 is CASSYSTTSGSEQYF. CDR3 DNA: TGTGCCAGCAGTTACTCGACAACTAGCGGGAGCGAGCAGTACTTC.

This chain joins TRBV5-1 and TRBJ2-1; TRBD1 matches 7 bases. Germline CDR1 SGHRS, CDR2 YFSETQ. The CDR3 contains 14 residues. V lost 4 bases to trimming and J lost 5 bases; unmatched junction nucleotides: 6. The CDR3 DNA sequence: TGCGCCAGCAGCACCGACAGGGAACACAATGAGCAGTTCTTC. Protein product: CASSTDREHNEQFF.

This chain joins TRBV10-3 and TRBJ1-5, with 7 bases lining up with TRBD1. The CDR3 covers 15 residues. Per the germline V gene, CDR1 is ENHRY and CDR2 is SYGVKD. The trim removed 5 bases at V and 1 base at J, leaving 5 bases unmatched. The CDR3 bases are TGTGCCATCAGTCCCGGACAGGCGAGCAATCAGCCCCAGCATTTT. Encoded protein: CAISPGQASNQPQHF.

The CDR3 sequence is CASSAVVSTNEKLFF. The DNA of the CDR3 is TGTGCCAGCAGCGCGGTTGTTTCAACTAATGAAAAACTGTTTTTT. The rearrangement uses TRBV5-4 and TRBJ1-4; no reliable D call. Germline V gene data show CDR1 as SGHNT and CDR2 as YYREEE (reference sequence). This CDR3 spans 15 amino acids. Trimming left V 4 bases short and J 0 bases short, with 10 bases between.

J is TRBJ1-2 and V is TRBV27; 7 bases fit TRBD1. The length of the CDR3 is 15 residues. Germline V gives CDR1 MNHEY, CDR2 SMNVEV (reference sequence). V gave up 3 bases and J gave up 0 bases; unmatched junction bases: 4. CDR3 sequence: CASSFRDSANYGYTF. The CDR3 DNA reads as TGTGCCAGCAGTTTCCGGGACAGTGCTAACTATGGCTACACCTTC.

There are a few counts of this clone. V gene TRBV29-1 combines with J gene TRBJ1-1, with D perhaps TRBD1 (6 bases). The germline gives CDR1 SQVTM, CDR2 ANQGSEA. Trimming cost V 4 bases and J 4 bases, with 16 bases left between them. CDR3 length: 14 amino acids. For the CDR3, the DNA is TGCAGCGTTGTTGACAGGCCCAAATTCACTGAAGCTTTCTTT. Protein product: CSVVDRPKFTEAFF.

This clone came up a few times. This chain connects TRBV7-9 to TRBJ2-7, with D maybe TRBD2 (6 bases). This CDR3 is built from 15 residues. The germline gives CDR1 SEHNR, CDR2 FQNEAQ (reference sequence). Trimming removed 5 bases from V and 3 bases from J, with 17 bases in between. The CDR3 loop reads CASSPGGGGLYEQYF. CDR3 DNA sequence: TGTGCCAGCAGCCCCGGTGGGGGAGGCCTCTACGAGCAGTACTTC.

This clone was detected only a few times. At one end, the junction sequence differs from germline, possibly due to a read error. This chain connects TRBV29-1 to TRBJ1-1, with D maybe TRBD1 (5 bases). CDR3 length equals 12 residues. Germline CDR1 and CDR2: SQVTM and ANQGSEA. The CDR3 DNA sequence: TGCAGCGTCGAAGTGGGTCCAGGGCGAGCTTTCTTT. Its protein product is CSVEVGPGRAFF.

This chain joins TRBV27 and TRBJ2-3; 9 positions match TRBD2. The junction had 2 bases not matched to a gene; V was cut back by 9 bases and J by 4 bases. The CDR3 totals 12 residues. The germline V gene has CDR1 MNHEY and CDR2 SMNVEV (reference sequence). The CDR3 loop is CASSGSPDTQYF. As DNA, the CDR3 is TGTGCCAGTAGCGGGAGCCCAGATACGCAGTATTTT.

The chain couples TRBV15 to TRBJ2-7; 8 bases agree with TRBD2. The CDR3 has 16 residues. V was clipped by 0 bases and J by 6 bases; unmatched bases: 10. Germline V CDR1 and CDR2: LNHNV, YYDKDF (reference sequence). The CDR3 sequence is CATSRDRGLGDGEQYF. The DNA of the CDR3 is TGTGCCACCAGCAGAGATAGGGGACTAGGGGATGGCGAGCAGTACTTC.

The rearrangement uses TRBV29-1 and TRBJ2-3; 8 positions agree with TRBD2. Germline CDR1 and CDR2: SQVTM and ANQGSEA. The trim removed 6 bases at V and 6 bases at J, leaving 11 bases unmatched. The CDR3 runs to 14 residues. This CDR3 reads CSVSPRGAADTQYF. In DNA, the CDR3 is TGCAGCGTGTCCCCGCGGGGGGCGGCCGATACGCAGTATTTT.

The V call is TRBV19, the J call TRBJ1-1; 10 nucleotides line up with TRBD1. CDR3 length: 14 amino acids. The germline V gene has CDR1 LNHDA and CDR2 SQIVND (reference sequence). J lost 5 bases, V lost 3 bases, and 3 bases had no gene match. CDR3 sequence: CASSIRGQGTEAFF. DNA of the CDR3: TGTGCCAGTAGTATTAGGGGACAGGGGACTGAAGCTTTCTTT.

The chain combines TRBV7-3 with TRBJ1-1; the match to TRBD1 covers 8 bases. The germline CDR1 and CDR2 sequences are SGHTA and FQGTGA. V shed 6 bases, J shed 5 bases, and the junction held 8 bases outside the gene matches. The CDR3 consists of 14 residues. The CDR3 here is CASSATGASTEAFF. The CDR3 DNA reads TGTGCCAGCAGTGCGACAGGGGCAAGTACTGAAGCTTTCTTT.